This T cell receptor beta chain was sequenced for a study of cytomegalovirus exposure and HLA in healthy donors. Study results and limitations: Of the V segments, some could not be distinguished, including TRBV6-2 and TRBV6-3, and were excluded. The productive fraction for most TCR beta V segments was about 87% or about 30% in an earlier analysis. Among the most significant clusters, several appeared linked to common viral pathogens in a later analysis. It was confirmed in vitro that a few of the CMV-associated chains were specific for CMV antigens.

Primers included in the PCR were 60 Vbeta and 13 Jbeta primers. TCRdb keeps only in-frame clones here, not all; method: immunoSEQ multiplex PCR. This table holds 170,000 or so clones, around 79% found once. Note on this clone: Its antigen is unidentified.

The ends were cut back, 3 bases at V and 4 bases at J, with 9 bases in the middle. The CDR3 is 13 amino acids. The germline V gene has CDR1 KGHSH and CDR2 LQKENI. The sequenced material came from PBMCs. The chain employs TRBV18 and TRBJ1-1; D unresolved. The source of this sequence is a woman in her 50s in good health and CMV-seronegative. The CDR3 sequence: CASSPGTGTEAFF. The CDR3 nucleotides read TGTGCCAGCTCACCCGGTACGGGCACTGAAGCTTTCTTT.